The T cell receptor (beta chain) under discussion was sequenced for a study of CD8 T cells in Susac syndrome. Details on this clonotype: Its matching antigen is unknown.

Whole-study findings and limits: As the study acknowledged, the number of individuals who were part of its TCR sequencing and HLA analysis was relatively small.

Reverse transcription of about 0.45 to 1 ug RNA was performed with random hexamers. An immunoSEQ multiplex PCR generated amplified TCR beta CDR3 products spanning 54 Vbeta and 13 Jbeta. In TCRdb, the immunoSEQ multiplex PCR reads were re-called with MiXCR into one record per CDR3 protein. The table includes over 100,000 distinct CDR3 sequences, 92% detected once. TCR beta sequencing covered blood CD8+ and CD4+ T cells. Healthy donors were controls matched for age and sex. CDR1 is MNHEY and CDR2 is SMNVEV in the germline V gene (reference sequence). The CDR3 is made up of 15 amino acids. The V and J ends lost 3 bases and 0 bases respectively, with 12 bases between them.

This TCR was sampled from a human donor in good health. V is TRBV27 and J is TRBJ2-7, with D maybe TRBD2 (5 bases). The specimen was CD4+ T cells from PBMCs. CDR3 region: CASSFGGLSSYEQYF. The CDR3 DNA follows: TGTGCCAGCAGTTTCGGCGGGCTGAGCTCCTACGAGCAGTACTTC.